The 26 T cell receptor beta chains below come from one sample, sequenced in a study of T cell repertoires in cytomegalovirus infection. TCRdb itself ran the reads through MiXCR, one entry per CDR3 protein. This table has some 350,000 distinct CDR3 sequences, about a sixth appearing once. The source material was PBMCs. The source of these receptors is a human donor in good health (CMV status not recorded). Some clones in this sample may be carry-over from other donors' samples.

The gene calls are TRBV6-8 and TRBJ2-5; D could derive from TRBD1 or TRBD2 (5 bases each). In germline, CDR1 is MNHGY, CDR2 SAAAGT. The V gene lost 2 bases and the J gene lost 5 bases, with 9 bases spanning the gap. This CDR3 region has 13 residues. The CDR3 nucleotides read TGTGCCAGCAGTTACGGGGGAATGGAGACCCAGTACTTC. Protein: CASSYGGMETQYF.

This clonotype was observed many times. The genes are TRBV6-6 and TRBJ1-1; D gene unclear. The CDR3 has 16 amino acids. Germline V gene sequence: CDR1 MNHNY, CDR2 SVGAGI (reference sequence). Trimming cost V 0 bases and J 3 bases, with 14 bases left between them. The DNA of the CDR3 is TGTGCCAGCAGTTACTCGCCATTGGGGTTGGACACTGAAGCTTTCTTT. Its protein product is CASSYSPLGLDTEAFF.

The chain has TRBV7-9 and TRBJ2-5; D not resolved. The V gene's germline CDR1 is SEHNR and CDR2 FQNEAQ (reference sequence). V lost 1 base, J lost 6 bases, and 6 bases lay in between. The CDR3 is 12 amino acids. The CDR3 protein is CASSLDRKTQYF. The CDR3 DNA reads as TGTGCCAGCAGCTTAGACAGAAAGACCCAGTACTTC.

This clonotype was observed at least ten times. This rearrangement joins TRBV7-2 to TRBJ1-6; D is possibly TRBD1 (6 bases). This CDR3 spans 15 amino acids. V dropped 2 bases and J dropped 7 bases, with 12 bases sitting between them. In germline, CDR1 is SGHTA, CDR2 FQGNSA. The CDR3, as DNA: TGTGCCAGCAGCTTACGGGCAGGGGAAAATTCACCCCTCCACTTT. Protein: CASSLRAGENSPLHF. Full variable domain (outside the CDR3, taken from reference TRBV7-2 and TRBJ1-6): GAGVSQSPSNKVTEKGKDVELRCDPISGHTALYWYRQSLGQGLEFLIYFQGNSAPDKSGLPSDRFSAERTGGSVSTLTIQRTQQEDSAVYLCASSLRAGENSPLHFGNGTRLTVT.

The J gene is TRBJ2-1, the V gene TRBV30; D is possibly TRBD1 (5 bases). This CDR3 region has 13 residues. Trimming took off 2 bases at V and 6 bases at J, with 11 bases between the two ends. CDR1 GTSNPN and CDR2 SVGIG come from the germline V gene (reference sequence). The CDR3 nucleotides read TGTGCCTGGAGTTCCGACAGACGCAATGAGCAGTTCTTC. As protein: CAWSSDRRNEQFF.

The chain employs TRBV5-1 and TRBJ2-1, with D possibly matching TRBD2 (6 bases). Per germline, CDR1 SGHRS and CDR2 YFSETQ. The CDR3 is 16 amino acids. Trimming took off 0 bases at V and 5 bases at J, with 15 bases between the two ends. The CDR3 region has the DNA TGCGCCAGCAGCTTGGTCCCACTGGCGGGAAACAATGAGCAGTTCTTC. As protein: CASSLVPLAGNNEQFF.

CDR3 coding DNA: TGTGCCAGCAGCTTACTATCAGGGTTTGGCTATGGCTACACCTTC. It yields the protein CASSLLSGFGYGYTF. The V gene is TRBV7-9, the J gene TRBJ1-2, with D possibly matching TRBD1 (5 bases). V lost 2 bases to trimming and J lost 4 bases, with 14 bases between them. CDR3 length: 15 amino acids. Germline CDR1 and CDR2: SEHNR and FQNEAQ (reference sequence).

This clonotype appeared a few times. The rearrangement links TRBV28 to TRBJ2-1; D gene unclear. The V gene lost 3 bases and the J gene lost 0 bases, with 9 bases spanning the gap. The CDR3 has 15 residues. Germline CDR1 is MDHEN and CDR2 is SYDVKM. The CDR3 is CASSLARYSYNEQFF. DNA for the CDR3: TGTGCCAGCAGTTTGGCGCGGTACTCCTACAATGAGCAGTTCTTC. Using reference TRBV28 and TRBJ2-1 for the parts outside the CDR3, the full variable domain is DVKVTQSSRYLVKRTGEKVFLECVQDMDHENMFWYRQDPGLGLRLIYFSYDVKMKEKGDIPEGYSVSREKKERFSLILESASTNQTSMYLCASSLARYSYNEQFFGPGTRLTVL.

The gene calls are TRBV6-2 or TRBV6-3 and TRBJ1-5, with TRBD1 as a possible D gene (5 bases). V dropped 2 bases and J dropped 3 bases, with 14 bases sitting between them. CDR1 is MNHEY, CDR2 SVGEGT, per germline. The CDR3 totals 16 residues. CDR3 residues: CASSYHLGHYNQPQHF. The CDR3 DNA reads TGTGCCAGCAGTTACCACTTGGGGCACTACAATCAGCCCCAGCATTTT.

This clonotype was observed a handful of times. J is TRBJ1-2 and V is TRBV9, with D possibly matching TRBD1 (5 bases). Trimming stripped 0 bases from V and 5 bases from J, with 5 bases between. The CDR3 sequence is 12 residues long. CDR1 is SGDLS, CDR2 YYNGEE, per germline. The CDR3 DNA is TGTGCCAGCAGCGTAGGGGGGTATGGCTACACCTTC. It specifies CASSVGGYGYTF.

The chain carries TRBV4-1 and TRBJ1-5; no definite D call. The ends were cut back, 4 bases at V and 2 bases at J, with 12 bases in the middle. Germline-derived CDR1 and CDR2 are MGHRA and YSYEKL. This CDR3 comprises 15 residues. The CDR3 nucleotides are TGCGCCAGCAGCCCGATCGAGGTCGGCAATCAGCCCCAGCATTTT. The encoded protein is CASSPIEVGNQPQHF.

The chain uses TRBV4-1 and TRBJ1-1; D is unclear. The CDR3 is made up of 12 amino acids. V lost 6 bases and J 6 bases, leaving 11 bases between the germline ends. CDR1 is MGHRA, CDR2 YSYEKL, per germline. The CDR3 region is CASSHVRAEAFF. The CDR3 DNA follows: TGCGCCAGCAGTCATGTCCGGGCTGAAGCTTTCTTT.

This clonotype was observed many times. The V gene is TRBV7-8, the J gene TRBJ2-3; 16 nucleotides line up with TRBD2. CDR3 length: 16 residues. The trim removed 5 bases at V and 6 bases at J, leaving 5 bases unmatched. The germline gives CDR1 SGHVS, CDR2 FQNEAQ. CDR3 bases: TGTGCCAGCAGCCCGTGGGGACTAGCGGGAGGGGATACGCAGTATTTT. It specifies CASSPWGLAGGDTQYF.

This clonotype was seen at least ten times. The chain links TRBV12-3 or TRBV12-4 to TRBJ2-1, with D uncertain. Trimming removed 6 bases from V and 4 bases from J, with 16 bases in between. The CDR3 covers 15 residues. The CDR3 nucleotides read TGTGCCAGCAGCTCCCTAGAGTCAGAGTACAATGAGCAGTTCTTC. Translating it yields CASSSLESEYNEQFF.

The rearrangement links TRBV5-1 to TRBJ1-1, with 9 bases identical to TRBD1. Germline CDR1 and CDR2: SGHRS and YFSETQ. CDR3 length equals 15 residues. V trimming: 3 bases; J trimming: 1 base; junction bases outside the gene matches: 4. The DNA of the CDR3 is TGCGCCAGCAGCTACTCGGACAGGGGGAACACTGAAGCTTTCTTT. Encoded protein: CASSYSDRGNTEAFF.

This clonotype has ten or more counts. V usage is TRBV7-2 and J usage is TRBJ2-3; 10 nucleotides agree with TRBD2. V dropped 3 bases and J dropped 6; count of bases not matched to a gene: 6. The length of the CDR3 is 15 residues. Germline V gene sequence: CDR1 SGHTA, CDR2 FQGNSA. CDR3 in amino acids: CASSFSGLAADTQYF. CDR3 coding DNA: TGTGCCAGCAGCTTTTCCGGACTAGCGGCGGATACGCAGTATTTT. Full variable domain (outside the CDR3, taken from reference TRBV7-2 and TRBJ2-3): GAGVSQSPSNKVTEKGKDVELRCDPISGHTALYWYRQSLGQGLEFLIYFQGNSAPDKSGLPSDRFSAERTGGSVSTLTIQRTQQEDSAVYLCASSFSGLAADTQYFGPGTRLTVL.

Worth noting for this clonotype: Just one base apart from a much larger clone, this may be a read error. The chain links TRBV12-3 or TRBV12-4 to TRBJ1-4; D unclear. Between the trimmed V and J ends, which lost 5 bases and 12 bases, there was a span of 13 bases. The CDR3 sequence is 12 residues long. CDR3 protein: CASSLGSRELFF. The CDR3 nucleotides are TGTGCCAGCAGTCTTGGCTCGAGAGAACTGTTTTTT.

On this clonotype itself: Compared with germline, one end of the junction differs, possibly owing to a read error. The J gene is TRBJ2-1, the V gene TRBV6-5; 10 bases are shared with TRBD2. From germline, CDR1 is MNHEY and CDR2 SVGAGI. This CDR3 spans 16 amino acids. The CDR3 sequence is CSSSTSPGTSANEQFF. CDR3 sequence (DNA): TGTTCCAGCAGTACCAGCCCCGGGACTAGCGCCAATGAGCAGTTCTTC.

This clonotype has a count of ten or more. This chain uses TRBV7-9 with TRBJ1-2; 7 positions agree with TRBD1. Per the germline V gene, CDR1 is SEHNR and CDR2 is FQNEAQ (reference sequence). CDR3 length: 13 amino acids. Germline trimming cut 3 bases from V and 6 bases from J; bases unmatched to any gene: 4. CDR3: CASSFLTGNGYTF. The CDR3 DNA sequence: TGTGCCAGCAGCTTCCTGACAGGGAATGGCTACACCTTC.

V gene TRBV20-1 combines with J gene TRBJ2-1; TRBD2 might be the D (7 bases). CDR1 is DFQATT, CDR2 SNEGSKA, per germline (reference sequence). Trimming left V 0 bases short and J 1 base short, with 13 bases between. CDR3 length: 16 residues. The CDR3 is CSARDFRGASYNEQFF. The CDR3 DNA follows: TGCAGTGCTAGAGATTTTCGGGGGGCGTCCTACAATGAGCAGTTCTTC.

The chain is built from TRBV6-6 and TRBJ2-2; D is undetermined. Germline CDR1 MNHNY, CDR2 SVGAGI (reference sequence). Trimming removed 8 bases at V and 4 bases at J, with 11 bases between. This CDR3 has 13 residues. Here the CDR3 reads CASRPPLTGELFF. Written as DNA, the CDR3 is TGTGCCAGCCGACCACCACTCACCGGGGAGCTGTTTTTT.

The rearrangement uses TRBV10-3 and TRBJ2-5; 8 bases align to TRBD1. Per germline, CDR1 ENHRY and CDR2 SYGVKD. The CDR3 runs 13 residues. J lost 4 bases, V lost 6 bases, and 4 bases had no gene match. CDR3 sequence reads: CAIRDRVGETQYF. DNA for the CDR3: TGTGCCATCAGGGACAGGGTAGGAGAGACCCAGTACTTC.

This clonotype was recorded at least ten times. V is TRBV12-3 or TRBV12-4 and J is TRBJ2-3; D is uncertain. The V end lost 5 bases, the J end lost 5 bases, and 11 bases lay between the germline ends. This CDR3 contains 13 residues. The CDR3 DNA follows: TGTGCCAGCAGTCCTCAAGCCGGAGATACGCAGTATTTT. It codes for CASSPQAGDTQYF.

This clonotype occurred many times. V usage is TRBV12-3 or TRBV12-4 and J usage is TRBJ2-1; a possible D gene is TRBD1 (5 bases). V gave up 8 bases and J gave up 0 bases, with 11 bases separating them. The CDR3 contains 14 residues. The CDR3 here is CASAGISSYNEQFF. The CDR3 nucleotides read TGTGCCAGCGCAGGGATTAGCTCCTACAATGAGCAGTTCTTC.

This chain uses TRBV7-9 with TRBJ1-3; D might be TRBD1 (5 bases). The germline V and J ends were trimmed by 3 bases and 2 bases, with 8 bases remaining between them. Germline lookup yields CDR1 SEHNR and CDR2 FQNEAQ (reference sequence). The CDR3 totals 14 residues. This CDR3 is CASSFRDAGNTIYF. In DNA, the CDR3 is TGTGCCAGCAGCTTCCGGGACGCTGGAAACACCATATATTTT.

The chain uses TRBV4-3 and TRBJ1-4; 8 bases match TRBD1. Germline V gene data show CDR1 as LGHNA and CDR2 as YSLEER. This CDR3 contains 15 residues. V lost 0 bases, J lost 6 bases, and 3 bases stayed unmatched. This CDR3 reads CASSQDRGQDEKLFF. The CDR3 DNA reads TGCGCCAGCAGCCAAGACAGGGGGCAGGATGAAAAACTGTTTTTT.